One sample yielded the 18 T cell receptor beta chains listed below, sequenced in a study of spatial heterogeneity in lung cancer. Study-wide findings and caveats: Counts that tracked tumor mutation counts were those of expanded intratumoral alpha and beta TCRs.

These TCRs' antigens remain unknown. Regarding time point: sample taken at primary tumor resection. TCRdb reanalysed the 5' RACE reads using MiXCR and keeps one entry per CDR3 protein. The table has 20,000 to 25,000 distinct CDR3 sequences, about a sixth seen once. Source: lung tumor tissue, taken at surgery. These receptors came from a female donor with early-stage non-small cell lung cancer.

The gene calls are TRBV27 and TRBJ2-7; 9 nucleotides match TRBD1. The CDR3 sequence is 14 residues long. Germline V CDR1 and CDR2: MNHEY, SMNVEV (reference sequence). The V gene end was trimmed by 6 bases and the J gene end by 5 bases; junction bases not matched to a gene: 8. The CDR3 is CASRGTGIGHEQYF. DNA of the CDR3: TGTGCCAGCAGGGGGACAGGGATTGGACACGAGCAGTACTTC.

Relative to its sample, this clonotype is medium-sized. The rearrangement links TRBV6-5 to TRBJ2-7; 10 bases fit TRBD1. V was clipped by 6 bases and J by 3 bases; unmatched bases: 8. The CDR3 runs to 15 residues. In germline, CDR1 is MNHEY, CDR2 SVGAGI. The CDR3 sequence is CASSPGQGTIYEQYF. As DNA, the CDR3 is TGTGCCAGCAGCCCGGGACAGGGGACAATCTACGAGCAGTACTTC.

This clonotype was detected only a few times. The chain employs TRBV29-1 and TRBJ2-1; TRBD1 agrees at 8 bases. The ends lost 6 bases at V and 4 bases at J; junction bases unmatched: 11. Germline V gene sequence: CDR1 SQVTM, CDR2 ANQGSEA. The CDR3 sequence is 15 residues long. CDR3 region: CSVAGGQGGYNEQFF. The DNA for the CDR3 is TGCAGCGTGGCCGGTGGACAGGGCGGTTACAATGAGCAGTTCTTC.

For this clonotype: The junction differs from germline at one of its ends, possibly a read error. This chain uses TRBV29-1 with TRBJ2-7; 7 bases are shared with TRBD1. The germline V gene has CDR1 SQVTM and CDR2 ANQGSEA. The CDR3 spans 13 residues. The CDR3 spells CTVYRGSPYEQYF. CDR3 sequence (DNA): TGCACCGTTTACAGGGGATCACCCTACGAGCAGTACTTC.

This clonotype was observed at least ten times. The chain carries TRBV7-3 and TRBJ2-5; D is perhaps TRBD1 (7 bases). V was cut by 0 bases and J by 7 bases, with 15 bases left in between. The V gene's germline CDR1 is SGHTA and CDR2 FQGTGA. This CDR3 has 15 residues. The CDR3 is CASSLTGGTEGTQYF. The CDR3 DNA is TGTGCCAGCAGCTTAACGGGCGGGACAGAGGGGACCCAGTACTTC.

This clonotype was observed many times. This chain uses TRBV20-1 with TRBJ2-7; a possible D gene is TRBD1 (6 bases). The V end was cut by 3 bases, the J end by 2 bases, with 14 bases between. CDR3 length: 14 residues. The germline gives CDR1 DFQATT, CDR2 SNEGSKA (reference sequence). The DNA of the CDR3 is TGCAGTGCTAGGTCCGGGACACTTCCCTACGAGCAGTACTTC. Its protein is CSARSGTLPYEQYF.

The chain has TRBV7-2 and TRBJ2-6; a weak D match, TRBD2 (7 bases). Germline V gene data show CDR1 as SGHTA and CDR2 as FQGNSA. The V end lost 5 bases, the J end lost 5 bases, and 13 bases lay between the germline ends. This CDR3 spans 15 amino acids. CDR3 sequence reads: CASSPGEGRANVLTF. CDR3 DNA: TGTGCCAGCAGCCCAGGGGAGGGGCGGGCCAACGTCCTGACTTTC.

This clonotype was seen at least ten times. This chain connects TRBV10-3 to TRBJ2-5, with a possible D match to TRBD1 (5 bases). Germline CDR1 and CDR2: ENHRY and SYGVKD. Trimming left V 2 bases short and J 4 bases short, with 8 bases between. The CDR3 has 13 residues. The CDR3 nucleotides read TGTGCCATCAGTGAGACAGGCCCAGAGACCCAGTACTTC. Encoded protein: CAISETGPETQYF.

This chain uses TRBV9 with TRBJ2-1, with TRBD2 matching over 9 bases. Germline trimming cut 0 bases from V and 5 bases from J; bases unmatched to any gene: 6. The CDR3 has 16 residues. CDR1 and CDR2 from the germline V gene are SGDLS and YYNGEE. CDR3 residues: CASSVAILAGDNEQFF. DNA of the CDR3: TGTGCCAGCAGCGTAGCTATCTTAGCGGGGGACAATGAGCAGTTCTTC.

The table lists this clonotype with a few counts. The chain uses TRBV11-2 and TRBJ2-1; 12 nucleotides align to TRBD2. The germline V gene encodes CDR1 SGHAT and CDR2 FQNNGV. The CDR3 totals 18 residues. V shed 3 bases and J 1 base; nucleotides not matched to a gene: 7. CDR3 protein: CASSFRTSGMRSYNEQFF. DNA for the CDR3: TGTGCCAGCAGCTTTAGGACTAGCGGGATGAGGTCCTACAATGAGCAGTTCTTC.

At least ten counts were recorded for this clonotype. The chain is built from TRBV12-3 or TRBV12-4 and TRBJ2-3; D is perhaps TRBD1 or TRBD2 (5 bases each). This CDR3 has 15 residues. With 5 bases removed from V and 3 bases from J, the gap between germline ends came to 15 bases. The CDR3 nucleotides are TGTGCCAGCAGTCCACAACTAGGGGCGACAGATACGCAGTATTTT. Translating it yields CASSPQLGATDTQYF.

This clonotype showed up just a few times. The chain links TRBV29-1 to TRBJ2-2, with TRBD2 matching 9 bases. In germline, CDR1 is SQVTM, CDR2 ANQGSEA. The CDR3 covers 17 residues. Trimming took 6 bases from V and 2 from J; bases not matched to a gene: 13. DNA of the CDR3: TGCAGCGTCCTCTACACGACTAGCGGAATTAACACCGGGGAGCTGTTTTTT. It translates to CSVLYTTSGINTGELFF.

This clonotype was seen only a few times. This rearrangement joins TRBV30 to TRBJ1-5; TRBD1 is a possible D gene (5 bases). In germline, CDR1 is GTSNPN, CDR2 SVGIG (reference sequence). V dropped 3 bases and J dropped 9 bases, with 18 bases sitting between them. The CDR3 is 14 residues long. CDR3 protein: CAWSGGVFGRPQHF. The CDR3 DNA follows: TGTGCCTGGAGCGGGGGGGTTTTCGGGAGGCCCCAGCATTTT.

This clonotype was found many times. The V gene is TRBV7-9, the J gene TRBJ2-2; D not certain. Germline assignment: CDR1 SEHNR and CDR2 FQNEAQ (reference sequence). CDR3 length: 14 residues. The V end was cut by 5 bases, the J end by 6 bases, with 13 bases between. CDR3 region: CASSKLHMAGELFF. The DNA for the CDR3 is TGTGCCAGCAGCAAATTACACATGGCCGGGGAGCTGTTTTTT.

V is TRBV6-6 and J is TRBJ2-1; TRBD2 matches at 11 bases. The CDR3 runs 17 residues. The germline gives CDR1 MNHNY, CDR2 SVGAGI (reference sequence). The J segment lost 7 bases and the V segment lost 1 base, leaving 9 bases of the junction unmatched. This CDR3 reads CASSYYNRLAGRNEQFF. CDR3 coding DNA: TGTGCCAGCAGTTACTACAACCGACTAGCGGGAAGGAATGAGCAGTTCTTC.

This clonotype was seen at least ten times. The chain combines TRBV5-1 with TRBJ2-5; the match to TRBD1 covers 7 bases. V lost 4 bases and J lost 5; bases outside the gene matches: 5. CDR1 is SGHRS and CDR2 is YFSETQ in the germline V gene. This CDR3 contains 13 residues. The CDR3 loop is CASSEQGTETQYF. The CDR3 nucleotides are TGCGCCAGCAGCGAACAGGGGACGGAGACCCAGTACTTC.

The sample holds one count of this clonotype. A much larger clone lies one base from this, so it may be a read error. V is TRBV2 and J is TRBJ2-1; TRBD1 might be the D (6 bases). CDR1 SNHLY and CDR2 FYNNEI come from the germline V gene. The length of the CDR3 is 13 residues. V lost 5 bases and J lost 5, with 10 bases in between. The chain's CDR3 is CASSRDTDNEQFF. DNA for the CDR3: TGTGCCAGCAGTAGGGACACCGACAATGAGCAGTTCTTC.

Comment on this clonotype: A read error may be the cause here, since a much bigger clone is one base away. The V gene is TRBV29-1, the J gene TRBJ2-2, with TRBD2 as a possible D gene (6 bases). Trimming cost V 4 bases and J 6 bases, with 18 bases left between them. CDR3 length: 15 amino acids. The germline gives CDR1 SQVTM, CDR2 ANQGSEA. CDR3 DNA sequence: TGCAGCGTTGTGTACGGGGGTCGTGGAGCCGGGGAGCTGTTTTTT. Protein product: CSVVYGGRGAGELFF.